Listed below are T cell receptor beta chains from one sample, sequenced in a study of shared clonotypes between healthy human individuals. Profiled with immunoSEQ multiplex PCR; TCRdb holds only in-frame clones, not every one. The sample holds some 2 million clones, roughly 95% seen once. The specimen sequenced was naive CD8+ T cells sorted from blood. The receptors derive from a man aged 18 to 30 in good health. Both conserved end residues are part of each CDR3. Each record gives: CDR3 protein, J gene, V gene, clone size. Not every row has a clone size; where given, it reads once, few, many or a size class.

CDR3: CASRSRLAGYYTDTQYF; J: TRBJ2-3; V: TRBV12-2; size: once
CDR3: CASSLVSQGEDTEAFF; J: TRBJ1-1; V: TRBV7-2; size: .
CDR3: CASKSQRSTEAFF; J: TRBJ1-1; V: TRBV27; size: .
CDR3: CASRERGVTDTQYF; J: TRBJ2-3; V: TRBV19; size: .
CDR3: CASSSIIASGQGTDTQYF; J: TRBJ2-3; V: TRBV27; size: once
CDR3: CASSGLGGNTEAFF; J: TRBJ1-1; V: TRBV9; size: .
CDR3: CASASKVRAYTDTQYF; J: TRBJ2-3; V: TRBV7-9; size: .
CDR3: CASSSPYGGAGETQYF; J: TRBJ2-5; V: TRBV7-9; size: .
CDR3: CASSVQGPYYEQYF; J: TRBJ2-7; V: TRBV7-8; size: .
CDR3: CATSRDHWEQYF; J: TRBJ2-7; V: TRBV15; size: .
CDR3: CASSPRVANYEQYF; J: TRBJ2-7; V: TRBV4-1; size: .
CDR3: CATHVGFGTGYGNEQFF; J: TRBJ2-1; V: TRBV27; size: .
CDR3: CASSQDKGGAVYGYTF; J: TRBJ1-2; V: TRBV4-3; size: once
CDR3: CSVGESGQPSSYEQYF; J: TRBJ2-7; V: TRBV29-1; size: .
CDR3: CAISGGPGEEQFF; J: TRBJ2-1; V: TRBV10-3; size: .
CDR3: CASSMWREGGEQFF; J: TRBJ2-1; V: TRBV19; size: .
CDR3: CASSYNQGERPYEQYF; J: TRBJ2-7; V: TRBV6-5; size: .
CDR3: CASSLTGLSGEQYF; J: TRBJ2-7; V: TRBV28; size: .
CDR3: CASGDRPDTQYF; J: TRBJ2-3; V: TRBV7-9; size: .
CDR3: CASQLVTALTDTQYF; J: TRBJ2-3; V: TRBV27; size: once
CDR3: CASSADPGQENYGYTF; J: TRBJ1-2; V: TRBV25-1; size: .
CDR3: CSATGSYEQYF; J: TRBJ2-7; V: TRBV20-1; size: once
CDR3: CASSQEEGQGAVYGYTF; J: TRBJ1-2; V: TRBV4-1; size: .
CDR3: CASSPISGNQETQYF; J: TRBJ2-5; V: TRBV7-9; size: .
CDR3: CASSLGGSTYEQYF; J: TRBJ2-7; V: TRBV27; size: .
CDR3: CASSSSLGTTYEQYF; J: TRBJ2-7; V: TRBV5-1; size: .
CDR3: CATSRDRGNEQFF; J: TRBJ2-1; V: TRBV15; size: .
CDR3: CASSEVGDRRNYGYTF; J: TRBJ1-2; V: TRBV2; size: .
CDR3: CASSQDLAGATDTQYF; J: TRBJ2-3; V: TRBV4-3; size: .
CDR3: CASSLVPDTNYGYTF; J: TRBJ1-2; V: TRBV7-8; size: .
CDR3: CASSRGQGTEAFF; J: TRBJ1-1; V: TRBV19; size: .
CDR3: CASSLGYYGELFF; J: TRBJ2-2; V: TRBV27; size: once
CDR3: CASSRGGTEAFF; J: TRBJ1-1; V: TRBV4-1; size: .
CDR3: CSVALSYEQYF; J: TRBJ2-7; V: TRBV29-1; size: .
CDR3: CASTPGPSDEQFF; J: TRBJ2-1; V: TRBV5-1; size: .
CDR3: CASTDGTSNQPQHF; J: TRBJ1-5; V: TRBV19; size: .
CDR3: CASSSVPYSHEQFF; J: TRBJ2-1; V: TRBV27; size: once
CDR3: CASSANEQFF; J: TRBJ2-1; V: TRBV7-9; size: .
CDR3: CASRDRGGEKLFF; J: TRBJ1-4; V: TRBV5-4; size: once
CDR3: CASRPPEGVITDTQYF; J: TRBJ2-3; V: TRBV27; size: .
CDR3: CASSRRGGLYEQYF; J: TRBJ2-7; V: TRBV28; size: .
CDR3: CASESGTTYEQYF; J: TRBJ2-7; V: TRBV6-5; size: .
CDR3: CASSISFRLNTGELFF; J: TRBJ2-2; V: TRBV19; size: few
CDR3: CASSLASTDTQYF; J: TRBJ2-3; V: TRBV7-9; size: .
CDR3: CASSAVPVFLMDEQFF; J: TRBJ2-1; V: TRBV7-9; size: once
CDR3: CASSDNDGGVTDTQYF; J: TRBJ2-3; V: TRBV11-3; size: .
CDR3: CASSLVRGTGEYF; J: TRBJ2-7; V: TRBV7-7; size: once
CDR3: CASSEDFTLNTEAFF; J: TRBJ1-1; V: TRBV6-1; size: .
CDR3: CASSLRGQGAVEQYF; J: TRBJ2-7; V: TRBV5-4; size: .
CDR3: CASTRLGAPYGYTF; J: TRBJ1-2; V: TRBV27; size: .
CDR3: CASGTPGAYNEQFF; J: TRBJ2-1; V: TRBV4-1; size: .
CDR3: CASTEGAYGYTF; J: TRBJ1-2; V: TRBV28; size: .
CDR3: CASSQEIRDSYEQYF; J: TRBJ2-7; V: TRBV4-3; size: .
CDR3: CASSLTEAKNIQYF; J: TRBJ2-4; V: TRBV5-6; size: .
CDR3: CATSSVTGGRETQYF; J: TRBJ2-5; V: TRBV15; size: .
CDR3: CASSVPETSGDSGELFF; J: TRBJ2-2; V: TRBV9; size: .
CDR3: CASSRDLGNEQYF; J: TRBJ2-7; V: TRBV4-3; size: .
CDR3: CASSSVPGQVQGGTGELFF; J: TRBJ2-2; V: TRBV11-2; size: .
CDR3: CASSPVAGYSYEQYF; J: TRBJ2-7; V: TRBV5-5; size: .